The 12 T cell receptor beta chains listed next were all sequenced from one sample in a study of T cell repertoires in cytomegalovirus infection. MiXCR, run by TCRdb on the reads, gives a single entry per CDR3 protein. The sample comprises 750,000 to 900,000 distinct CDR3 sequences, almost 30% of which are singletons, and around 13% rests with the top ten. These receptors have no identified antigens. The sequencing here drew on cultured CD8+ T cells from PBMCs, taken from culture after CMV antigen stimulation. The receptors shown here come from a human donor in good health (CMV status not recorded). Some clones in this sample may be carry-over from other donors' samples.

V is TRBV5-4 and J is TRBJ1-4; TRBD1 matches at 7 bases. J lost 0 bases, V lost 0 bases, and 5 bases had no gene match. This CDR3 is built from 17 residues. Germline CDR1 and CDR2: SGHNT and YYREEE (reference sequence). CDR3 nucleotides: TGTGCCAGCAGCTTGGGCGCAGGGGGTGCAACTAATGAAAAACTGTTTTTT. Translated: CASSLGAGGATNEKLFF. Complete variable domain (other parts from reference TRBV5-4 and TRBJ1-4): ETGVTQSPTHLIKTRGQQVTLRCSSQSGHNTVSWYQQALGQGPQFIFQYYREEENGRGNFPPRFSGLQFPNYSSELNVNALELDDSALYLCASSLGAGGATNEKLFFGSGTQLSVL.

This clonotype was seen only a few times. The chain links TRBV7-2 to TRBJ2-7; D remains unclear. V was pared by 4 bases and J by 1 base, with 11 bases between. Germline V gene lookup returns CDR1 SGHTA and CDR2 FQGNSA. This CDR3 has 14 residues. CDR3 sequence reads: CASSSRRISYEQYF. The CDR3 nucleotides are TGTGCCAGCAGCTCAAGACGGATATCCTACGAGCAGTACTTC.

Only a few counts were recorded for this clonotype. The rearrangement links TRBV6-1 to TRBJ1-5; D might be TRBD1 (6 bases). Trimming took off 2 bases at V and 4 bases at J, with 12 bases between the two ends. The CDR3 covers 15 residues. The germline gives CDR1 MNHNS, CDR2 SASEGT. CDR3 DNA: TGTGCCAGCAGTGAAACTACGGGGGCTAATCAGCCCCAGCATTTT. Encoded protein: CASSETTGANQPQHF.

The rearrangement uses TRBV29-1 and TRBJ1-1, with D tentatively TRBD1 (5 bases). This CDR3 comprises 15 residues. V was shortened by 0 bases and J by 3 bases, with 14 bases between the two germline ends. Germline CDR1 reads SQVTM; CDR2 reads ANQGSEA. CDR3 sequence reads: CSVEDRMGQDTEAFF. The CDR3 DNA reads TGCAGCGTTGAAGATCGAATGGGGCAAGACACTGAAGCTTTCTTT.

The rearrangement links TRBV19 to TRBJ2-1, with 8 bases that match TRBD2. Trimming cost V 0 bases and J 3 bases; bases outside gene matches: 1. The CDR3 has 15 residues. CDR1 LNHDA and CDR2 SQIVND come from the germline V gene (reference sequence). The CDR3 DNA reads as TGTGCCAGTAGTATAGACCGGGGGGGCTACAATGAGCAGTTCTTC. This translates into CASSIDRGGYNEQFF.

Many counts were recorded for this clonotype. V gene TRBV28 combines with J gene TRBJ2-7, with 15 positions matching TRBD2. V shed 3 bases and J 0 bases; nucleotides not matched to a gene: 6. CDR1 and CDR2 from the germline V gene are MDHEN and SYDVKM. The CDR3 runs 18 residues. CDR3 region: CASSLAGTSGGISYEQYV. CDR3 nucleotide sequence: TGTGCCAGCAGTTTGGCCGGGACTAGCGGGGGGATCTCCTACGAGCAGTACGTC.

This clonotype came up many times. The chain has TRBV7-9 and TRBJ2-1; possibly TRBD2 for D (6 bases). Germline lookup yields CDR1 SEHNR and CDR2 FQNEAQ (reference sequence). This CDR3 contains 16 residues. V lost 1 base and J 1 base, leaving 11 bases between the germline ends. This chain's CDR3 is CASSLDAGRSYNEQFF. The CDR3 nucleotides read TGTGCCAGCAGCTTAGACGCAGGGAGGTCCTACAATGAGCAGTTCTTC.

This clonotype was detected a few times. This chain joins TRBV19 and TRBJ1-4; D perhaps matches TRBD1 (6 bases). The germline CDR1 and CDR2 sequences are LNHDA and SQIVND (reference sequence). The CDR3 consists of 16 residues. Trimming left V 3 bases short and J 0 bases short, with 11 bases between. CDR3 sequence reads: CASSITGSATNEKLFF. The CDR3 region has the DNA TGTGCCAGTAGTATTACAGGGTCAGCAACTAATGAAAAACTGTTTTTT.

This chain connects TRBV6-2 or TRBV6-3 to TRBJ1-5; D remains unclear. CDR3 length: 17 residues. V was shortened by 5 bases and J by 2 bases, with 19 bases between the two germline ends. CDR1 and CDR2 (germline): MNHEY, SVGEGT. The CDR3 reads CASSPPGPGEGNQPQHF. In DNA form, the CDR3 reads TGTGCCAGCAGTCCGCCGGGCCCCGGAGAGGGCAATCAGCCCCAGCATTTT.

This clonotype has more than one count but fewer than ten. The chain joins TRBV6-6 to TRBJ1-2, with a weak D call TRBD1 (5 bases). There are 15 residues in the CDR3. CDR1 and CDR2 (germline): MNHNY, SVGAGI (reference sequence). V lost 8 bases and J 1 base, leaving 17 bases between the germline ends. CDR3 in amino acids: CASEYTGRSNYGYTF. In DNA, the CDR3 is TGTGCCAGCGAGTATACAGGAAGAAGTAACTATGGCTACACCTTC.

This chain uses TRBV5-1 with TRBJ2-7, with a tentative D call TRBD2 (7 bases). Germline V gene data show CDR1 as SGHRS and CDR2 as YFSETQ. V lost 0 bases to trimming and J lost 5 bases, with 12 bases between them. This CDR3 is built from 14 residues. The CDR3 protein is CASSLGGGADEQYV. CDR3 nucleotide sequence: TGCGCCAGCAGCTTGGGGGGGGGCGCGGACGAGCAGTACGTC.

The chain combines TRBV10-3 with TRBJ2-7, with TRBD1 identical over 8 bases. Germline lookup yields CDR1 ENHRY and CDR2 SYGVKD. With 2 bases clipped from V and 3 bases from J, the junction kept 9 bases outside the gene matches. This CDR3 contains 16 residues. The CDR3: CAISELEGTGLYEQYF. The CDR3 DNA follows: TGTGCCATCAGTGAGCTTGAAGGGACAGGTCTCTACGAGCAGTACTTC.